This T cell receptor beta chain was sequenced in a study of shared clonotypes between healthy human individuals (dated by TCRdb to the early 2020s). Regarding the research as a whole: The cohort comprised a couple of women and a few men aged 18 to 49 years. Per donor, three plates each were used for CD4 naive and CD4 memory, two for CD8 naive, and one for CD8 memory. The study deeply sequenced blood TCR repertoires of five healthy adults to estimate repertoire size and the extent of clonotype sharing between individuals. To increase sequencing depth and limit assay-specific biases, different laboratories used diverse techniques to prepare libraries and sequence TCR repertoires. Leukapheresis yielded between about 0.9 and 9.5 billion PBMCs per donor.

From cysteine to phenylalanine, the CDR3 is 12 amino acids long. The only DNA kept is the CDR3, 36 bases in frame from the first base. Relative to germline, V is missing 5 bases and J is missing 10 bases, with 5 bases of the junction outside any gene match. Reading the germline V gene gives CDR1 SGHNT and CDR2 YENEEA. The donors were healthy, HIV-negative adults who had no recently reported acute infections or vaccinations. Every donor was a Caucasian adult living in Nashville, Tennessee, USA. CD4+ T cells were enriched by magnetic negative selection, after which naive cells were positively selected on CD45RA and the negative fraction was taken as the memory subset. Blood was obtained by leukapheresis, after which PBMCs were separated by Ficoll-Histopaque density gradient centrifugation and cryopreserved in liquid nitrogen vapor phase. Analytical flow cytometry was used to check the purity and quantity of every magnetically sorted T cell population. Each sorted fraction had its genomic DNA isolated and then quantified by UV absorbance on a Nanodrop 2000c.

Using the deep immunoSEQ assay, multiplex PCR amplified TCR CDR3 regions from genomic DNA. Genomic DNA extracted from each cell subset was distributed evenly over all wells of several immunoSEQ 96-well plates, and each plate served as one replicate. For sorted subsets, approximately 210 ng genomic DNA, equal to 30,000 to 35,000 T cell genomes, was loaded into each replicate PCR. Purified libraries were quantified with a Qubit 3.0 fluorometer, sized on a Bioanalyzer 2100, and re-quantified with the KAPA Library Quantification kit. Each immunoSEQ 96-well plate was sequenced on its own single-read 150-cycle Illumina NextSeq 550 flow cell. The original pipeline was this. Because the immunoSEQ output included only junctional sequences and no quality scores, the filtering could not be the same as the filtering used for full-length reads. Sequences were annotated with PyIR, a Python wrapper for IgBLAST v1.9, using IMGT germline references to assign V/J genes and CDR3. Reads were filtered out if the reads had weak V/J assignments (E-value above 1e-6), no CDR3, stop codons, out-of-frame junctions, or ambiguous translated residues. V3J clonotypes were defined by identical inferred V gene, J gene, and CDR3 amino acid sequence. The percentage overlap between two repertoires was calculated by dividing the number of shared unique clonotypes by the size of the smaller repertoire. Richness of each repertoire was evaluated using RTK rarefaction, the Chao1 estimator, and Recon v2.1 estimates of unobserved clonotypes. Generation probabilities for all TCRbeta clonotypes obtained by the gDNA method from several donors were computed using OLGA. TCRdb carries this immuneACCESS record with in-frame sequences only. Its versions omit some clonotypes, under half of them owing to an unresolved V gene in the studies checked, with the rest unexplained. V and J calls and clone size are those listed in that table; D and trimming were worked out from the DNA. The sample data list some 2,000,000 clones, and 90% to 95% of these were observed just once. 0.13% of the sample lies in the top ten.

About this clone: Its antigen target is currently unknown. No base quality values were provided; no much bigger clone lies one nucleotide off. Different DNA sequences within this sample yield the same CDR3.

The research as a whole found: Even with the large sequencing depth, rarefaction of the sorted-subset datasets indicated that sequencing was incomplete. Clonotypes shared by all four sorted-subset donors showed higher generation probabilities than non-shared clonotypes. Sampling was limited to blood, and TCR repertoires in tissue likely differ from TCR repertoires in blood. The small number of donors limited the genetic and exposure-history diversity represented. Pairwise subsampling led to the expectation that sequencing depth would affect the degree of clonotype sharing among donors. Naive subsets generally had larger estimated clonotype richness than memory subsets. Sharing across a handful of donors was observed for approximately 5% of naive CD4, 3% to 4% of naive CD8, 2% to 2.5% of memory CD4, and less than 0.45% of memory CD8 clonotypes.

The rearrangement combines TRBV11-3 with TRBJ2-1; 7 nucleotides in the junction match TRBD1. This sequence was found in a man aged 18 to 30 in good health. Sequencing was carried out using naive CD4+ T cells sorted from blood. The cell subset or site label, read with the paper, signifies: CD45RA+ positively selected. The DNA sequence reads TGTGCCAGCAGCCTCGACAGGGACGAGCAGTTCTTC. The translation is CASSLDRDEQFF.